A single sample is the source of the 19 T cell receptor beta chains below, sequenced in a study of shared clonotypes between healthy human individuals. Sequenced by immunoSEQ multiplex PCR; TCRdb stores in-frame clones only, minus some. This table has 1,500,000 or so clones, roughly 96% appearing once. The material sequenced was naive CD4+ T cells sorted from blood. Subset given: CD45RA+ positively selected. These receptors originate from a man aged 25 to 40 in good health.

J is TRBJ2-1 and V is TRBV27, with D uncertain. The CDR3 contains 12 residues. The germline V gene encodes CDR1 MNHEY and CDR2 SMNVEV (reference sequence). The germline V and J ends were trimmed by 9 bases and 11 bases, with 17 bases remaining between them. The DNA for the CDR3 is TGTGCCAGAGAAACGGACCTTTTGAAGCAGTTCTTC. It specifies CARETDLLKQFF.

DNA of the CDR3: TGTGCCAGCAGTGAACTAGGGCCCGCCGGGGAGCTGTTTTTT. This sequence encodes CASSELGPAGELFF. The chain employs TRBV25-1 and TRBJ2-2; D unresolved. The V gene's germline CDR1 is MGHDK and CDR2 SYGVNS. The CDR3 totals 14 residues. Deletions cut 2 bases from V and 6 bases from J, with 10 bases between.

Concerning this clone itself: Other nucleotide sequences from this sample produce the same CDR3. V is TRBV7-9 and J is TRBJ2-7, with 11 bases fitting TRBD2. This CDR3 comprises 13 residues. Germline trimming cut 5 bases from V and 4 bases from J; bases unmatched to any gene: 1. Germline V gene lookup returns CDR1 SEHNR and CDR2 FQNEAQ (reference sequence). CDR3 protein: CASSRLAGYEQYF. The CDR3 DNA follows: TGTGCCAGCAGCCGACTAGCGGGATACGAGCAGTACTTC.

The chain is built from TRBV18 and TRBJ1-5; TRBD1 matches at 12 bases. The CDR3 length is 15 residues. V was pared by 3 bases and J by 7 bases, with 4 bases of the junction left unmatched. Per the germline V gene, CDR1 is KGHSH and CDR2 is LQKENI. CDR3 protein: CASSPGQGAYQPQHF. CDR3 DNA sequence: TGTGCCAGCTCACCGGGACAGGGGGCCTACCAGCCCCAGCATTTT.

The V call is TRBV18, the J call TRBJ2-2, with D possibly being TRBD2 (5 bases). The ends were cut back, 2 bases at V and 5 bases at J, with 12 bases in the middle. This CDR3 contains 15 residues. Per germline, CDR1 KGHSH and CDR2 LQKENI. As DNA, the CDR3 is TGTGCCAGCTCACCATTCGAGGGAGTTACCGGGGAGCTGTTTTTT. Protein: CASSPFEGVTGELFF.

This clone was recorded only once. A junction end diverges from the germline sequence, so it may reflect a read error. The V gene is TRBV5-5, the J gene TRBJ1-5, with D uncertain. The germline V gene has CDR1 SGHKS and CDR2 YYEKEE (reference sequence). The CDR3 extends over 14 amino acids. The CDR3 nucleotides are TGCGCCAGCAGCCAAGAATGGAGCAATCAGCCCCAGCATTTT. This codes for CASSQEWSNQPQHF.

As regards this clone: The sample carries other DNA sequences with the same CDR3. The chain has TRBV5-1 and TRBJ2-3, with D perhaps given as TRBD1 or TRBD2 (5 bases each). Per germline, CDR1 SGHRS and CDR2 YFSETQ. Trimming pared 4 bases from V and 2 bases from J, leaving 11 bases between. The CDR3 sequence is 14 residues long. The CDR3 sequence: CASSRDGSTDTQYF. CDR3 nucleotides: TGCGCCAGCAGCCGGGACGGCTCCACAGATACGCAGTATTTT.

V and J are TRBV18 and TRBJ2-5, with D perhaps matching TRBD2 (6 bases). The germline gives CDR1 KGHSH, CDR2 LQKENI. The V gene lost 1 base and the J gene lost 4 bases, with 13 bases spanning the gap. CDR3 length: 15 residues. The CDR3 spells CASSPRPGRRETQYF. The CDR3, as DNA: TGTGCCAGCTCACCACGCCCGGGGAGGAGAGAGACCCAGTACTTC.

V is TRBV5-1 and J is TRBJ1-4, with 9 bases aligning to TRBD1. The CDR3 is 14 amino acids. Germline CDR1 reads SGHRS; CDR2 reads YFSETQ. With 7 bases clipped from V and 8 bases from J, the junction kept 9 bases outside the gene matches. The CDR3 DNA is TGCGCCAGCGCGGGGACAGGGCGAGCAGAAAAACTGTTTTTT. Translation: CASAGTGRAEKLFF.

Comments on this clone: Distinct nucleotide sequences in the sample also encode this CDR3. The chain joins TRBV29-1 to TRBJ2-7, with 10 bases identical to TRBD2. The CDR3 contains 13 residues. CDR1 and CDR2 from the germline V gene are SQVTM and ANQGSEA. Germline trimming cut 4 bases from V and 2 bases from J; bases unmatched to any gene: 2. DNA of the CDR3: TGCAGCGTTGGTCTAGCGGGGGCCTACGAGCAGTACTTC. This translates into CSVGLAGAYEQYF.

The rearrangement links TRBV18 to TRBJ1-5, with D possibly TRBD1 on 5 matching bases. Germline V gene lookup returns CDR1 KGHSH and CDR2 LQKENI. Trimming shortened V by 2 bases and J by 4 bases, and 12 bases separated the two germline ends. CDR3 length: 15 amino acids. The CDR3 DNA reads TGTGCCAGCTCACCAGCAGGGCCGAGGAATCAGCCCCAGCATTTT. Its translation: CASSPAGPRNQPQHF.

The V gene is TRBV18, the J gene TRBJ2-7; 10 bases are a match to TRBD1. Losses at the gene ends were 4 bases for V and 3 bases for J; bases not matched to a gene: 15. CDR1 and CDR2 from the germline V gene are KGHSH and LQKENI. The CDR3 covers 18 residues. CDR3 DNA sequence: TGTGCCAGCTCACGAAAATCCGGGACAGGGGCGGGAGTCTACGAGCAGTACTTC. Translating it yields CASSRKSGTGAGVYEQYF.

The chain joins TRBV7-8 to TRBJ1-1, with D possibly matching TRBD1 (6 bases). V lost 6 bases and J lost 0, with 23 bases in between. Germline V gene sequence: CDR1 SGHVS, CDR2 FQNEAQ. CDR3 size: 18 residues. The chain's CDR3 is CASSSMDLGAGMNTEAFF. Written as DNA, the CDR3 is TGTGCCAGCAGTTCAATGGACTTGGGGGCGGGAATGAACACTGAAGCTTTCTTT.

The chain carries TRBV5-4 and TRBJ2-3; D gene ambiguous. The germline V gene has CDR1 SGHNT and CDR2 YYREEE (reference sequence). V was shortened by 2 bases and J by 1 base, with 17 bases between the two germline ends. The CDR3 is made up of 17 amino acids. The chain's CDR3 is CASSFLRRSSGTDTQYF. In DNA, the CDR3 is TGTGCCAGCAGCTTTCTACGCAGGAGTTCGGGCACAGATACGCAGTATTTT.

The CDR3 sequence is CASSYWLGSEYGYTF. The CDR3 bases are TGTGCCAGCAGTTACTGGCTGGGGTCGGAGTATGGCTACACCTTC. This rearrangement joins TRBV6-5 to TRBJ1-2; D gene ambiguous. The CDR3 loop spans 15 amino acids. V was shortened by 1 base and J by 5 bases, with 14 bases between the two germline ends. The V gene's germline CDR1 is MNHEY and CDR2 SVGAGI.

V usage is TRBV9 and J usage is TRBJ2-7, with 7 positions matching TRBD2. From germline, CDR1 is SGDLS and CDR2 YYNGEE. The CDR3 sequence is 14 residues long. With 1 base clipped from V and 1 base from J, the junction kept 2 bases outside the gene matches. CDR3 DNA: TGTGCCAGCAGCGTACTAGCGGCTTCCTACGAGCAGTACTTC. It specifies CASSVLAASYEQYF.

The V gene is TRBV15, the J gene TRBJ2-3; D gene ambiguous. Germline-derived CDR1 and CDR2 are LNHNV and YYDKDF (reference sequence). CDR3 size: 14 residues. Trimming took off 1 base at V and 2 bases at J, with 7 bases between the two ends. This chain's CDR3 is CATSRGGFTDTQYF. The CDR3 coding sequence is TGTGCCACCAGCAGAGGTGGCTTCACAGATACGCAGTATTTT.

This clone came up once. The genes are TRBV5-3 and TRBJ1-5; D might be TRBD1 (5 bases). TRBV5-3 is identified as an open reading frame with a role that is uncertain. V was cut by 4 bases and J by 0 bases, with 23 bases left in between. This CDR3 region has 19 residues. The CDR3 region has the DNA TGTGCCAGAAGCCTAGACAGCACCCAGTTCCTCTATAGCAATCAGCCCCAGCATTTT. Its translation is CARSLDSTQFLYSNQPQHF.

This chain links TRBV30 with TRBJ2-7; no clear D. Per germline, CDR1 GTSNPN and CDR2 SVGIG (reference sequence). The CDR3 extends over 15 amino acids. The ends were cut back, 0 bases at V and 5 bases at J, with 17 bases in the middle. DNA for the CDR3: TGTGCCTGGAGTGTACAAGAGACCCTTGCCGACGAGCAGTACTTC. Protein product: CAWSVQETLADEQYF. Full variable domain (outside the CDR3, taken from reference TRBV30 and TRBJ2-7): SQTIHQWPATLVQPVGSPLSLECTVEGTSNPNLYWYRQAAGRGLQLLFYSVGIGQISSEVPQNLSASRPQDRQFILSSKKLLLSDSGFYLCAWSVQETLADEQYFGPGTRLTVT.